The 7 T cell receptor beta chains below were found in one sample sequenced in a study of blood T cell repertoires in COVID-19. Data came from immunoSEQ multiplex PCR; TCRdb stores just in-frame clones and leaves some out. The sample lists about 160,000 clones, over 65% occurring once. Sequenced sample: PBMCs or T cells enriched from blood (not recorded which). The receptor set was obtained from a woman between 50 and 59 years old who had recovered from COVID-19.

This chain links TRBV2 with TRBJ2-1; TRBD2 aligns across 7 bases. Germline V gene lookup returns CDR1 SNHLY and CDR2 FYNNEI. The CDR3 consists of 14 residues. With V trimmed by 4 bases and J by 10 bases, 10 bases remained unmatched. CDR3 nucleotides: TGTGCCAGCAGTGCCCAGGCGGGAGCGGAAGAGCAGTTCTTC. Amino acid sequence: CASSAQAGAEEQFF.

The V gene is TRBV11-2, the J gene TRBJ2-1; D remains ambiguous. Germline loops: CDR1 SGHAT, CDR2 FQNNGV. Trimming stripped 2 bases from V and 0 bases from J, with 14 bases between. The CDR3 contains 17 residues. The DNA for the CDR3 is TGTGCCAGCAGCTTACATTACGGTACCGGCTCCTACAATGAGCAGTTCTTC. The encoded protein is CASSLHYGTGSYNEQFF. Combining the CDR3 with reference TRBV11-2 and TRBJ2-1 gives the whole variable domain EAGVAQSPRYKIIEKRQSVAFWCNPISGHATLYWYQQILGQGPKLLIQFQNNGVVDDSQLPKDRFSAERLKGVDSTLKIQPAKLEDSAVYLCASSLHYGTGSYNEQFFGPGTRLTVL.

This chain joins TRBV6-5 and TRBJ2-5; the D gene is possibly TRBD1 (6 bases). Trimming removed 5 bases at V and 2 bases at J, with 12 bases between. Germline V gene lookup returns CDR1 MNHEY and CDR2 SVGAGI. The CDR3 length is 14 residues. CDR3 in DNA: TGTGCCAGCAGTCTTACGGGACAACAAGAGACCCAGTACTTC. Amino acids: CASSLTGQQETQYF.

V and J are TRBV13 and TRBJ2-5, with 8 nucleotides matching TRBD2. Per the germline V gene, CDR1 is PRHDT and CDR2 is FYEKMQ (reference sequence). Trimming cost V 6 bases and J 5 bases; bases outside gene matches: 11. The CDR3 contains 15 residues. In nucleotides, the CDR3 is TGTGCCAGCAGTGCACGACGGGGGGGCGCGGAGACCCAGTACTTC. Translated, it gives CASSARRGGAETQYF.

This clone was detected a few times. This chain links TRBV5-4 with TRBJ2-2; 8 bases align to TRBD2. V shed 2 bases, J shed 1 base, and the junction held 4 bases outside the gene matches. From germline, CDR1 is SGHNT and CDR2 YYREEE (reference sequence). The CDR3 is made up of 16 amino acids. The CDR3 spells CASSFSGGRNTGELFF. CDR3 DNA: TGTGCCAGCAGCTTCAGCGGGGGCCGGAACACCGGGGAGCTGTTTTTT. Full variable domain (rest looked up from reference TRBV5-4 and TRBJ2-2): ETGVTQSPTHLIKTRGQQVTLRCSSQSGHNTVSWYQQALGQGPQFIFQYYREEENGRGNFPPRFSGLQFPNYSSELNVNALELDDSALYLCASSFSGGRNTGELFFGEGSRLTVL.

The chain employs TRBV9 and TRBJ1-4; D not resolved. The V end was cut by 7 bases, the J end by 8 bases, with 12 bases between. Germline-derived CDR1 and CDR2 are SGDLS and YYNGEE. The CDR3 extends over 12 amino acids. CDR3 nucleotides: TGTGCCAGCGCGAGAGGTGAGGAAAAACTGTTTTTT. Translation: CASARGEEKLFF.

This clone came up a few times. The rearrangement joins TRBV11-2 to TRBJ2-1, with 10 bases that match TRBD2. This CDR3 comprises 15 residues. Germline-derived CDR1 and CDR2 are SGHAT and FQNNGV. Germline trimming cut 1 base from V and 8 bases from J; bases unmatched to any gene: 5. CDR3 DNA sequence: TGTGCCAGCAGCTTAGTGGCTAGCGGGAGTCATGAGCAGTTCTTC. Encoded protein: CASSLVASGSHEQFF.